This T cell receptor beta chain was sequenced in a study of shared clonotypes between healthy human individuals. Assay: immunoSEQ multiplex PCR; the TCRdb copy retains only in-frame clones and omits some. The repertoire has some 1 million clones, roughly 80% of them found once; the top ten carry about 1.5%. The receptor was isolated from a man younger than 35 in good health. The sequencing input was memory CD4+ T cells sorted from blood. As for subset: CD45RA-negative fraction.

CDR3 sequence reads: CASSLSGEVAKNIQYF. The CDR3 nucleotides read TGTGCCAGCAGCTTGAGCGGGGAGGTTGCCAAAAACATTCAGTACTTC. The chain has TRBV5-4 and TRBJ2-4, with 7 bases that match TRBD2. CDR3 size: 16 residues. CDR1 is SGHNT and CDR2 is YYREEE in the germline V gene (reference sequence). The V gene end was trimmed by 1 base and the J gene end by 1 base; junction bases not matched to a gene: 5.